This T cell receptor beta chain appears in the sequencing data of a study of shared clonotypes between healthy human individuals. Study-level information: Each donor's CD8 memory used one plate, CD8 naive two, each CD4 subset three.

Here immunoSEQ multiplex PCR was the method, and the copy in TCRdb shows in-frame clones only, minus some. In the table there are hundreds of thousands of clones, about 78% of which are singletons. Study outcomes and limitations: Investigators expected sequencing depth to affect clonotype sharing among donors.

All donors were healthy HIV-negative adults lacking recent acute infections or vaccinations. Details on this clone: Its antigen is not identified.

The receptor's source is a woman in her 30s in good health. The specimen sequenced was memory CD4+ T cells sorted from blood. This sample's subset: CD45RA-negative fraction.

CDR3 sequence (DNA): TGTGCCAGCAGGGCGTCCGGGAGGTTGAACATTCAGTACTTC. Protein: CASRASGRLNIQYF. The V and J genes are TRBV6-1 and TRBJ2-4; the match to TRBD2 covers 7 bases. Germline V lookup: CDR1 MNHNS, CDR2 SASEGT. V lost 6 bases to trimming and J lost 7 bases; unmatched junction nucleotides: 9. The CDR3 contains 14 residues.